This T cell receptor beta chain was found in a study of cytomegalovirus exposure and HLA in healthy donors. About the study: Tens of millions of unique TCR sequences came from HLA-typed donors in an early release. Study observations and caveats: Analysis performed later showed TCR beta chains linked to HLA being more clonally expanded than equally common others.

Looked up from germline, CDR1 is MNHEY and CDR2 is SVGAGI. The CDR3 runs to 11 residues. The V and J ends lost 7 bases and 5 bases respectively, with 8 bases between them. This clone was picked up a small number of times. The antigen remains unidentified. Other DNA sequences in the same sample also yield this CDR3. The PCR had 60 Vbeta and 13 Jbeta primers. Sequencing used immunoSEQ multiplex PCR; TCRdb keeps in-frame clones, though not all of them. The sample records 120,000 or so clones, less than 10% being singletons. The V and J genes are TRBV6-5 and TRBJ1-1, with D tentatively TRBD1 (5 bases). The sample comprised PBMCs. The sequence was obtained from a woman aged 40 to 50 in good health and CMV-seropositive. Here the CDR3 reads CASTGGTEAFF. The CDR3 region has the DNA TGTGCCAGCACGGGGGGGACTGAAGCTTTCTTT.